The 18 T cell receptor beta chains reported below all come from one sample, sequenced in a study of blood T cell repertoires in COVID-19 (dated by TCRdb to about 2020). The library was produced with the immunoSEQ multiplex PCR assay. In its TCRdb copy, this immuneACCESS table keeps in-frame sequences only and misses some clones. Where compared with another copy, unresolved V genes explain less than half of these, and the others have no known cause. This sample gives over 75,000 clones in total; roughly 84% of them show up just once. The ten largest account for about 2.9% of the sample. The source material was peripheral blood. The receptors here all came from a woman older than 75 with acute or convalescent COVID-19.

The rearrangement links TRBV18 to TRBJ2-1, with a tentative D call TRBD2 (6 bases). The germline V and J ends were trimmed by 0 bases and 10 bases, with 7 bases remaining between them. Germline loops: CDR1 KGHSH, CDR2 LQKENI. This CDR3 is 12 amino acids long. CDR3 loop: CASSPPTREQFF. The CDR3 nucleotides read TGTGCCAGCTCACCACCGACTAGAGAGCAGTTCTTC. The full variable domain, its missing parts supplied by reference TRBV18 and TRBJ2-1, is NAGVMQNPRHLVRRRGQEARLRCSPMKGHSHVYWYRQLPEEGLKFMVYLQKENIIDESGMPKERFSAEFPKEGPSILRIQQVVRGDSAAYFCASSPPTREQFFGPGTRLTVL.

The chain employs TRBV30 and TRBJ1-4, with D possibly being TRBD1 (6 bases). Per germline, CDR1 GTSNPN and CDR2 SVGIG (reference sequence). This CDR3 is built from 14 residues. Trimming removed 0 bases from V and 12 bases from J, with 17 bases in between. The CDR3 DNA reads TGTGCCTGGAGTGTGACAGGAGGAGATATCGAACTGTTTTTT. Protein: CAWSVTGGDIELFF.

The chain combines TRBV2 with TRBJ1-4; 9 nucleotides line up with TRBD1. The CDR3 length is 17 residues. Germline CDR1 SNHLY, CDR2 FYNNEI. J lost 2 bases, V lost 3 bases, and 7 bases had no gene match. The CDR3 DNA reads TGTGCCAGCAGTGACTGGGGGACAGGGAGGACTAATGAAAAACTGTTTTTT. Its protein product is CASSDWGTGRTNEKLFF.

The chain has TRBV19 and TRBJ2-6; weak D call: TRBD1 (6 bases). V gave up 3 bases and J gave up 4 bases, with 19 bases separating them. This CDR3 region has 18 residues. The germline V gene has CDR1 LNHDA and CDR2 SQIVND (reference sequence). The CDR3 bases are TGTGCCAGTAGTATCTCGGGACACGCCGCCCCCGGGGCCAACGTCCTGACTTTC. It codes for CASSISGHAAPGANVLTF.

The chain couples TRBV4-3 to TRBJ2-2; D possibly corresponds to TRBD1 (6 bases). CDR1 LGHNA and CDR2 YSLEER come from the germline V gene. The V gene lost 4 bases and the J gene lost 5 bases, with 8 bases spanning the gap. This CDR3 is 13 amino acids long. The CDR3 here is CASSRQGTGELFF. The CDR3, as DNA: TGCGCCAGCAGCCGTCAGGGGACCGGGGAGCTGTTTTTT.

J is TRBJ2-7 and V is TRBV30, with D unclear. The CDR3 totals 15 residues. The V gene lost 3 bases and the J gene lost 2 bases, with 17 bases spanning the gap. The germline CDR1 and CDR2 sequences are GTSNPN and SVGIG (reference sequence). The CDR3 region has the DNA TGTGCCTGGAGCCTCGGCTCACAGCCAACCTACGAGCAGTACTTC. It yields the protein CAWSLGSQPTYEQYF.

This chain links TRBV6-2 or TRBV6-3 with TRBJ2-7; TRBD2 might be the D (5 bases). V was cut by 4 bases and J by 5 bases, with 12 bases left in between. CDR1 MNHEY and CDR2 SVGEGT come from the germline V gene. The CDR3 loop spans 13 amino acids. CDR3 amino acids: CASSSTILDEQYF. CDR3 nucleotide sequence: TGTGCCAGCAGTTCGACTATACTAGACGAGCAGTACTTC.

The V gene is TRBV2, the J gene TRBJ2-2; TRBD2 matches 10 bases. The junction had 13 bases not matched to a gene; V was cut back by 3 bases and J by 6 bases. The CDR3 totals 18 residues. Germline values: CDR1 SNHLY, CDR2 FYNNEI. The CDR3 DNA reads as TGTGCCAGCAGTGATGCCGTTAGCGGGAGGCCCAGGGCCGGGGAGCTGTTTTTT. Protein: CASSDAVSGRPRAGELFF.

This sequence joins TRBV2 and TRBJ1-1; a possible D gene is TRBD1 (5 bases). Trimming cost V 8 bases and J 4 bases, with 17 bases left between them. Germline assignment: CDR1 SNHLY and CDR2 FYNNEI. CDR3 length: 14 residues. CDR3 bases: TGTGCCAGCTCCCGGTTGGGGACTTCCACTGAAGCTTTCTTT. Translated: CASSRLGTSTEAFF.

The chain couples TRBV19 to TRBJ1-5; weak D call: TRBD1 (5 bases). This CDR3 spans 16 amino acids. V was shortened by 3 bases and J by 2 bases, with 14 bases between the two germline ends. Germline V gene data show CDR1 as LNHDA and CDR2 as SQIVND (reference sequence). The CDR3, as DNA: TGTGCCAGTAGTATCGGCAGGGTGGACGGCAATCAGCCCCAGCATTTT. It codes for CASSIGRVDGNQPQHF. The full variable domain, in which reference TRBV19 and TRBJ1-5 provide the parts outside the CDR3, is DGGITQSPKYLFRKEGQNVTLSCEQNLNHDAMYWYRQDPGQGLRLIYYSQIVNDFQKGDIAEGYSVSREKKESFPLTVTSAQKNPTAFYLCASSIGRVDGNQPQHFGDGTRLSIL.

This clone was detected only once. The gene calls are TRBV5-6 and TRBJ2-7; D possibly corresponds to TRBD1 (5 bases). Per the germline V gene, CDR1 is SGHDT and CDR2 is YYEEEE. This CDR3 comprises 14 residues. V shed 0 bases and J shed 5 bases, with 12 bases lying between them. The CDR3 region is CASSLDQGLNEQYF. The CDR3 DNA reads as TGTGCCAGCAGCTTGGACCAGGGCCTCAACGAGCAGTACTTC. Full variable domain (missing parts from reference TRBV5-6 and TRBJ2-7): DAGVTQSPTHLIKTRGQQVTLRCSPKSGHDTVSWYQQALGQGPQFIFQYYEEEERQRGNFPDRFSGHQFPNYSSELNVNALLLGDSALYLCASSLDQGLNEQYFGPGTRLTVT.

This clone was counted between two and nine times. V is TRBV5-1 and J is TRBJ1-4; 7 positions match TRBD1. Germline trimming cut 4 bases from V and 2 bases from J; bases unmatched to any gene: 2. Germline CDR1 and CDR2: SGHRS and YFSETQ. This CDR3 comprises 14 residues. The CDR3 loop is CASSLQGTNEKLFF. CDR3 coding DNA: TGCGCCAGCAGCCTACAGGGGACTAATGAAAAACTGTTTTTT.

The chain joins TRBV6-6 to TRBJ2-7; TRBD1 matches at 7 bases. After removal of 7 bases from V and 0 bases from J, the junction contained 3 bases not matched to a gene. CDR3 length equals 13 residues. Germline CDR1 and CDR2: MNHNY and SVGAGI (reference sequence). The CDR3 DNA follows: TGTGCCAGCACCGGGACAGACTCCTACGAGCAGTACTTC. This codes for CASTGTDSYEQYF.

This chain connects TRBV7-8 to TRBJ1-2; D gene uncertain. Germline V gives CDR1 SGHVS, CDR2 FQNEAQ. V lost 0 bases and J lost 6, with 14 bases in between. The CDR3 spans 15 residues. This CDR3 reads CASSLAALEGDGYTF. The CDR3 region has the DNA TGTGCCAGCAGCTTAGCCGCATTGGAGGGTGATGGCTACACCTTC.

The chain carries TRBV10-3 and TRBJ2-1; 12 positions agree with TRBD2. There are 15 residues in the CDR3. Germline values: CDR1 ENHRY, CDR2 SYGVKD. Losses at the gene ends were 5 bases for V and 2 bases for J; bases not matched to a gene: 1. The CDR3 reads CAISLAGGAYNEQFF. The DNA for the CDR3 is TGTGCCATCAGTCTAGCGGGAGGGGCCTACAATGAGCAGTTCTTC.

CDR3 DNA sequence: TGCGCCAGCAGTCGTACAGGAAGGTACGAGCAGTACTTC. It encodes CASSRTGRYEQYF. The rearrangement joins TRBV23-1 to TRBJ2-7; D is possibly TRBD1 (5 bases). TRBV23-1 counts as an open reading frame of uncertain function. The CDR3 runs 13 residues. V dropped 4 bases and J dropped 4 bases, with 11 bases sitting between them.

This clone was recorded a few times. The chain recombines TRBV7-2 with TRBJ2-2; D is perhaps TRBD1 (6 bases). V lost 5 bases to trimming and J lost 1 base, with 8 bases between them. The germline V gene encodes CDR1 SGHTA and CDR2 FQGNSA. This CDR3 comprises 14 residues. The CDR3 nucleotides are TGTGCCAGCAGCGCGGACAGGAACACCGGGGAGCTGTTTTTT. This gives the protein CASSADRNTGELFF. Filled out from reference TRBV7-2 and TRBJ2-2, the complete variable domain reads GAGVSQSPSNKVTEKGKDVELRCDPISGHTALYWYRQSLGQGLEFLIYFQGNSAPDKSGLPSDRFSAERTGGSVSTLTIQRTQQEDSAVYLCASSADRNTGELFFGEGSRLTVL.

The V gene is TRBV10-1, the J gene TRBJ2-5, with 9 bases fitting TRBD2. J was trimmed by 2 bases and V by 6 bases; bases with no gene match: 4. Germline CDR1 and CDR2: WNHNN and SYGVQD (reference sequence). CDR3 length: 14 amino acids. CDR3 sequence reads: CASRRTSVQETQYF. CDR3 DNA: TGCGCCAGCAGAAGGACTAGCGTGCAAGAGACCCAGTACTTC.